The clone carrying this TCR beta chain was recorded a few times. Per the germline V gene, CDR1 is SEHNR and CDR2 is FQNEAQ (reference sequence). Trimming took off 5 bases at V and 4 bases at J, with 15 bases between the two ends. The CDR3 has 15 amino acids. This record comes from a study of type 1 regulatory T cells. Study details: An in vitro protocol generated T-allo10, a Tr1-enriched, alloantigen-specific CD4 T cell product.

From the reads, TCRdb called clonotypes with MiXCR, one entry per CDR3 protein. The sample has approximately 100,000 distinct CDR3 sequences; about a third are singletons. This clonotype originated in a human donor in good health. The sample comprised CD4+ T cells, either the whole sample or a sorted fraction (not recorded which). The chain combines TRBV7-9 with TRBJ2-1; D is perhaps TRBD1 (5 bases). CDR3 in amino acids: CASSPLGSGYNEQFF. The CDR3 DNA reads as TGTGCCAGCAGCCCGCTCGGGTCAGGGTACAATGAGCAGTTCTTC.